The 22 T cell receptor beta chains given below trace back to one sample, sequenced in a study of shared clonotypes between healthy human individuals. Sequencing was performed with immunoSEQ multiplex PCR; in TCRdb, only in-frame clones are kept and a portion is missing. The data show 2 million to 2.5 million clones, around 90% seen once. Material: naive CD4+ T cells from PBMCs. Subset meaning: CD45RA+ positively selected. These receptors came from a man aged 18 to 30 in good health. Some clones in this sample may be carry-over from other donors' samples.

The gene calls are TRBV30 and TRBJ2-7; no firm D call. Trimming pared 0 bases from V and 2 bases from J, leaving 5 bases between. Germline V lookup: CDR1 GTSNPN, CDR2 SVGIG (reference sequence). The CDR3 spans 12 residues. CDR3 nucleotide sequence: TGTGCCTGGAGTGTTTGGGCCTACGAGCAGTACTTC. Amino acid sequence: CAWSVWAYEQYF.

DNA for the CDR3: TGTGCCAGCAGGGGAGGGGGGTTGGCCTACGAGCAGTACTTC. This gives the protein CASRGGGLAYEQYF. The rearrangement joins TRBV28 to TRBJ2-7, with D perhaps TRBD2 (7 bases). In germline, CDR1 is MDHEN, CDR2 SYDVKM. The CDR3 loop spans 14 amino acids. V shed 6 bases and J shed 2 bases, with 14 bases lying between them.

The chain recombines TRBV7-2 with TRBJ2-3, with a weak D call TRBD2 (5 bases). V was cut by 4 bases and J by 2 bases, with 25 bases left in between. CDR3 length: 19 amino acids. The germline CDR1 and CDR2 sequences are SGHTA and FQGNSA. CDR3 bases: TGTGCCAGCAGCTCCCACCCCCTAAGGACTCGCACAACCACAGATACGCAGTATTTT. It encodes CASSSHPLRTRTTTDTQYF.

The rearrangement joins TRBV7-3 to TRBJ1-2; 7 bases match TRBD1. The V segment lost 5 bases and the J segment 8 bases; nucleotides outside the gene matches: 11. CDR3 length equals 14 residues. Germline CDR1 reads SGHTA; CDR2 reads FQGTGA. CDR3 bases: TGTGCCAGCAGCCTCGCGGCCTCAGGGGGAGGCTACACCTTC. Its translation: CASSLAASGGGYTF.

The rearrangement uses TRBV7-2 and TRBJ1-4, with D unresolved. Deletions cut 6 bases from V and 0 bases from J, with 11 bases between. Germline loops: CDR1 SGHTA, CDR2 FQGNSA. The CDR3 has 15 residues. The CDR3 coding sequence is TGTGCCAGCAGAAGAGGAGATGCAACTAATGAAAAACTGTTTTTT. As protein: CASRRGDATNEKLFF.

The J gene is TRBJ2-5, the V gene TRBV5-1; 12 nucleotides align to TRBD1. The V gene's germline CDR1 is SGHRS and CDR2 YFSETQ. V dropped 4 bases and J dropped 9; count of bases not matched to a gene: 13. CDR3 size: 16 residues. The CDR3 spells CASSAPGTGGALPQYF. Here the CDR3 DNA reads TGCGCCAGCAGCGCCCCCGGGACAGGGGGCGCTTTGCCCCAGTACTTC.

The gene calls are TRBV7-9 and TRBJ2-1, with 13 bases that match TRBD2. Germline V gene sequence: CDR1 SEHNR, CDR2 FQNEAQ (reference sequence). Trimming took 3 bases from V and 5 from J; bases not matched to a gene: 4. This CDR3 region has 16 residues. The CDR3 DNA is TGTGCCAGCAGCTTCAGGACTAGCGGGAGTCACAATGAGCAGTTCTTC. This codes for CASSFRTSGSHNEQFF.

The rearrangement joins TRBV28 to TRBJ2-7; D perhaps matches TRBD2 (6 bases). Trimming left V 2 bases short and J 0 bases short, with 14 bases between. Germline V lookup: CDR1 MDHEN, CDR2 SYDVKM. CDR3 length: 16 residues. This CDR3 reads CASSLIRAGSSYEQYF. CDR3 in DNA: TGTGCCAGCAGTTTAATCCGGGCGGGGAGCTCCTACGAGCAGTACTTC.

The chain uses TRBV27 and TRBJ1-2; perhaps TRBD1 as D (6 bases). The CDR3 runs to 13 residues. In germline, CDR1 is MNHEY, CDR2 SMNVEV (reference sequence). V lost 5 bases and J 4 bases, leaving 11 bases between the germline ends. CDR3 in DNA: TGTGCCAGCAGTCCGACAGGACTCTATGGCTACACCTTC. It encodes CASSPTGLYGYTF.

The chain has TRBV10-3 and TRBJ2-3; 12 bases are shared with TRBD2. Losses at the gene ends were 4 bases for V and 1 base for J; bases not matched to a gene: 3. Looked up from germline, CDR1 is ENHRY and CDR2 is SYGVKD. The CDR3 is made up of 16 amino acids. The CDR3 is CAISAGTSGRTDTQYF. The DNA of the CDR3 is TGTGCCATCAGTGCAGGGACTAGCGGGCGCACAGATACGCAGTATTTT.

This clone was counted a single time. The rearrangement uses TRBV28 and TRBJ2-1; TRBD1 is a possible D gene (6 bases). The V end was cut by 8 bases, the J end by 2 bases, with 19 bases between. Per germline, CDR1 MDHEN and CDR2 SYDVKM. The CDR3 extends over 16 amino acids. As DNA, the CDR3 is TGTGCCAGCGGAGCTTTGGGGGCGGGCCCCTACAATGAGCAGTTCTTC. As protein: CASGALGAGPYNEQFF.

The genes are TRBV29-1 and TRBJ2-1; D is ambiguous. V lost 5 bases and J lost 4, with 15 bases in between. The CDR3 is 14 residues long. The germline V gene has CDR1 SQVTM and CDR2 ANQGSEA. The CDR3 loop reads CSVLGLPGYNEQFF. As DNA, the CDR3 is TGCAGCGTTTTAGGGCTGCCAGGTTACAATGAGCAGTTCTTC.

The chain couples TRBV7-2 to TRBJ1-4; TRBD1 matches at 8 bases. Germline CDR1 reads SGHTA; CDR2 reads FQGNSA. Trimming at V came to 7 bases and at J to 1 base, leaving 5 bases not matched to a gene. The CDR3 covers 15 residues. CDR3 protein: CASTPGGLTNEKLFF. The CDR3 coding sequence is TGTGCCAGCACCCCAGGGGGCCTAACTAATGAAAAACTGTTTTTT. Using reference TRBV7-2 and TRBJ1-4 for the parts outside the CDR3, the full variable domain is GAGVSQSPSNKVTEKGKDVELRCDPISGHTALYWYRQSLGQGLEFLIYFQGNSAPDKSGLPSDRFSAERTGGSVSTLTIQRTQQEDSAVYLCASTPGGLTNEKLFFGSGTQLSVL.

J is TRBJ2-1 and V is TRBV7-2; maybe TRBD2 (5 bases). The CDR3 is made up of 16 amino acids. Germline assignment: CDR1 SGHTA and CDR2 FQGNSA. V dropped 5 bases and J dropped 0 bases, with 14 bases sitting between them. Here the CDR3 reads CASSHGGWYSYNEQFF. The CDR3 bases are TGTGCCAGCAGCCACGGCGGGTGGTACTCCTACAATGAGCAGTTCTTC.

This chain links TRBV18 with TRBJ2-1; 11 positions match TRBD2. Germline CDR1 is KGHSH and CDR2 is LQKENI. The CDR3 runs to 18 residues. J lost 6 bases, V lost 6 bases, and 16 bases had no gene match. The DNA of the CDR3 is TGTGCCAGCTCTACAAGAGGTAGCGGGAGGGCCGAGATCAATGAGCAGTTCTTC. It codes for CASSTRGSGRAEINEQFF.

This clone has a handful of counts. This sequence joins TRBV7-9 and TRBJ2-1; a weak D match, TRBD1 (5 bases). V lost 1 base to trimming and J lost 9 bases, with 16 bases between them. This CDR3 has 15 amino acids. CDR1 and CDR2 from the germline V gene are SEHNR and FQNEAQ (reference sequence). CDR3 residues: CASSLGGKGNSEQFF. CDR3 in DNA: TGTGCCAGCAGCTTAGGGGGAAAGGGGAACAGTGAGCAGTTCTTC.

The CDR3 sequence is CASSLTGSGTGELFF. The CDR3 DNA follows: TGTGCCAGCAGTTTGACAGGGTCGGGCACCGGGGAGCTGTTTTTT. The V and J genes are TRBV28 and TRBJ2-2; TRBD1 matches 7 bases. This CDR3 spans 15 amino acids. The junction had 5 bases not matched to a gene; V was cut back by 3 bases and J by 4 bases. In germline, CDR1 is MDHEN, CDR2 SYDVKM.

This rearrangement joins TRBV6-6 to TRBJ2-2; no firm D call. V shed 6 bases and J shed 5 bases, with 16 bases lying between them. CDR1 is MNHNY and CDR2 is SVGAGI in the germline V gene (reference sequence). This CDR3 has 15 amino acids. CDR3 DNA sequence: TGTGCCAGCAGCTGGGCCCAAGCCCGGACCGGGGAGCTGTTTTTT. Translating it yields CASSWAQARTGELFF.

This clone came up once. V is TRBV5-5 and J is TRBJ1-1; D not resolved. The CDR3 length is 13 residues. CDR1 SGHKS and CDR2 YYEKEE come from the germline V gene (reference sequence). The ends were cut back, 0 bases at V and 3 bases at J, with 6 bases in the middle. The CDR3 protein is CASSLATDTEAFF. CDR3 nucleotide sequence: TGTGCCAGCAGCTTGGCCACGGACACTGAAGCTTTCTTT.

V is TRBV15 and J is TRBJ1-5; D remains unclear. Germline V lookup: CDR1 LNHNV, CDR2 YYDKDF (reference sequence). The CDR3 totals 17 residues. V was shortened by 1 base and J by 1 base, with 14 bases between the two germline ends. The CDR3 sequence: CATSRGEAARSNQPQHF. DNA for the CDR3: TGTGCCACCAGCAGAGGGGAGGCAGCGAGGAGCAATCAGCCCCAGCATTTT.

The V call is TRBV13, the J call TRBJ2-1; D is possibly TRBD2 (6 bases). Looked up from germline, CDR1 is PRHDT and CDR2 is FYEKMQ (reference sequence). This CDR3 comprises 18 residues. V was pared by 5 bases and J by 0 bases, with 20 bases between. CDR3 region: CASSTSPLGGTSYNEQFF. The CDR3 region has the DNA TGTGCCAGCAGCACTTCACCTTTGGGCGGGACCTCCTACAATGAGCAGTTCTTC.

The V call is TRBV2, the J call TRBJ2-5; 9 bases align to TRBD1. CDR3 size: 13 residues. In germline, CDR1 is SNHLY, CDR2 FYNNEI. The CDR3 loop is CAGTGTGQETQYF. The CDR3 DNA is TGTGCGGGGACCGGGACAGGGCAAGAGACCCAGTACTTC.